Described below is a single T cell receptor beta chain sequence and its context. The data were obtained in a study of T cell changes during pregnancy in multiple sclerosis. This table comes from immunoSEQ multiplex PCR, and its TCRdb copy is limited to in-frame clones, with some not included. In the table there are around 95,000 clones, roughly 94% of which are singletons. There are 17 residues in the CDR3. V shed 0 bases, J shed 5 bases, and the junction held 12 bases outside the gene matches. In germline, CDR1 is SGHKS, CDR2 YYEKEE (reference sequence). This specimen was peripheral blood, taken after pregnancy. J is TRBJ2-7 and V is TRBV5-5, with 9 bases fitting TRBD2. The clonotype was recovered from a female donor in good health, enrolled as a control in a pregnancy study. For the CDR3, the DNA is TGTGCCAGCAGCTTGGGTAGACCGGGACTAGCCCCCCACGAGCAGTACTTC. This gives the protein CASSLGRPGLAPHEQYF.